This T cell receptor (beta chain) comes out of a study of blood T cell repertoires in COVID-19. Study summary: The study drew acute and convalescent COVID-19 samples from the United States, Italy and Spain. From T cells, B-cell-depleted T cells, or PBMCs came the material, which was cDNA or gDNA.

CDR3 length equals 14 residues. Germline CDR1 reads KGHSH; CDR2 reads LQKENI. Deletions cut 6 bases from V and 6 bases from J, with 12 bases between. The authors' processing: Nucleated cell number was recorded as an estimate derived from reference gene primer amplification. Generated by immunoSEQ multiplex PCR, the TCRdb table keeps only in-frame clones and is missing some. Clonal size and the V and J genes are those of that table, whereas D and trimming came from the DNA. Of 60,000 or so clones listed, about 87% are singletons. The rearrangement uses TRBV18 and TRBJ1-6, with D unresolved. This TCR was sampled from a human donor with active COVID-19. The donor label of this sample is uncertain. Sequencing used peripheral blood. CDR3 protein: CASSKDGSNSPLHF. The CDR3 nucleotides are TGTGCCAGCTCGAAGGATGGGAGTAATTCACCCCTCCACTTT.